The clone carrying this TCR beta chain appeared a few times. The antigen remains unidentified. Other DNA sequences in the same sample also yield this CDR3. These data originate in a study of cytomegalovirus exposure and HLA in healthy donors. Overall study findings and caveats: More than 150 TCR beta chains were listed as cytomegalovirus-associated.

In the PCR, 60 Vbeta and 13 Jbeta primers were used. Method: immunoSEQ multiplex PCR; TCRdb's copy keeps in-frame clones and lacks some. The table shows roughly 100,000 clones, with 75% occurring only once. Donors consisted of healthy bone marrow donors. These donors counted as nominally healthy when sampled, but unrecorded immune exposures were likely. The TCR was taken from a male donor in good health and CMV-seropositive. The sample taken for sequencing was PBMCs.

CDR3 DNA sequence: TGCGCCAGCAGCTTGGCGGGGGGGCCGGGGACCGGGGAGCTGTTTTTT. It is translated as CASSLAGGPGTGELFF. This chain links TRBV5-1 with TRBJ2-2; 8 bases line up with TRBD2. Germline V lookup: CDR1 SGHRS, CDR2 YFSETQ. This CDR3 is 16 amino acids long. V lost 0 bases to trimming and J lost 5 bases; unmatched junction nucleotides: 6.